These T cell receptor beta chains were read from a single sample in a study of cytomegalovirus exposure and HLA in healthy donors. TCRdb's table, derived via immunoSEQ multiplex PCR, lists solely in-frame clones and lacks some. This sample's table has about 51,000 clones. Sequenced: PBMCs. All receptors come from a man between 35 and 55 years old in good health and CMV-seropositive. The CDR3 runs from the conserved cysteine through the conserved F or W.

v_gene: TRBV21-1; j_gene: TRBJ2-2; CDR3aa: CASSMLDYTATGELFF
v_gene: TRBV11-2; j_gene: TRBJ1-2; CDR3aa: CASSFLGGGTIGYTF
v_gene: TRBV6-4; j_gene: TRBJ2-2; CDR3aa: CASSETGETGELFF
v_gene: TRBV6-6; j_gene: TRBJ2-5; CDR3aa: CASMGAGYQETQYF
v_gene: TRBV6-5; j_gene: TRBJ2-1; CDR3aa: CASSYDGRGYEQFF
v_gene: TRBV6-4; j_gene: TRBJ2-1; CDR3aa: CASSDGVGPNEQFF
v_gene: TRBV6-1; j_gene: TRBJ2-1; CDR3aa: CASSDGQGLNEQFF
v_gene: TRBV7-9; j_gene: TRBJ1-6; CDR3aa: CASSGTGVNSPLHF
v_gene: TRBV9; j_gene: TRBJ2-1; CDR3aa: CASSPSLAVGEQFF
v_gene: TRBV7-9; j_gene: TRBJ2-3; CDR3aa: CASSFGLAGTDTQYF
v_gene: TRBV7-2; j_gene: TRBJ2-7; CDR3aa: CASSAPKGTAISEQYF
v_gene: TRBV27; j_gene: TRBJ1-3; CDR3aa: CASSIGVSGNTIYF
v_gene: TRBV28; j_gene: TRBJ1-5; CDR3aa: CASARGQVGQPQHF
v_gene: TRBV5-4; j_gene: TRBJ2-7; CDR3aa: CASSSRDRVTYEQYF
v_gene: TRBV6-1; j_gene: TRBJ2-3; CDR3aa: CASRGGTSGDTQYF
v_gene: TRBV30; j_gene: TRBJ1-5; CDR3aa: CASARQGGGSNQPQHF
v_gene: TRBV6-4; j_gene: TRBJ1-1; CDR3aa: CASSDSDRGNTEAFF
v_gene: TRBV6-6; j_gene: TRBJ2-2; CDR3aa: CASSTRTGWNTGELFF
v_gene: TRBV19; j_gene: TRBJ2-2; CDR3aa: CASSTGLAGDLRRTGELFF
v_gene: TRBV5-1; j_gene: TRBJ2-3; CDR3aa: CASSLVGGESDTQYF
v_gene: TRBV10-2; j_gene: TRBJ1-1; CDR3aa: CASRGDRMNTEAFF
v_gene: TRBV4-3; j_gene: TRBJ1-3; CDR3aa: CASSQQGVKGLSGNTIYF
v_gene: TRBV5-1; j_gene: TRBJ2-5; CDR3aa: CASSSEGGDQETQYF
v_gene: TRBV28; j_gene: TRBJ1-5; CDR3aa: CARLGGNGRNQPQHF
v_gene: TRBV7-9; j_gene: TRBJ1-1; CDR3aa: CAITLRGGTEAFF
v_gene: TRBV18; j_gene: TRBJ2-7; CDR3aa: CASSDGNPEQYF
v_gene: TRBV5-1; j_gene: TRBJ2-7; CDR3aa: CASTRVGDEQYF
v_gene: TRBV9; j_gene: TRBJ2-2; CDR3aa: CASSVEGTSATGELFF
v_gene: TRBV2; j_gene: TRBJ2-7; CDR3aa: CAGILAGSYEQYF
v_gene: TRBV9; j_gene: TRBJ2-7; CDR3aa: CASSPRGTTRYEQYF
v_gene: TRBV9; j_gene: TRBJ2-3; CDR3aa: CASRGLAGGTDTQYF
v_gene: TRBV7-2; j_gene: TRBJ1-5; CDR3aa: CASSLRAGGLSNQPQHF
v_gene: TRBV27; j_gene: TRBJ1-1; CDR3aa: CASSSGWMNTEAFF
v_gene: TRBV7-2; j_gene: TRBJ1-6; CDR3aa: CASSLRGSPLHF
v_gene: TRBV18; j_gene: TRBJ1-1; CDR3aa: CASSPLSGGSTEAFF
v_gene: TRBV30; j_gene: TRBJ1-5; CDR3aa: CAWTRGQGDQPQHF
v_gene: TRBV14; j_gene: TRBJ1-2; CDR3aa: CASSHIRGTERFYGYTF
v_gene: TRBV9; j_gene: TRBJ2-5; CDR3aa: CASSELSGGWGETQYF
v_gene: TRBV4-2; j_gene: TRBJ2-1; CDR3aa: CASSHSGLLNYNEQFF
v_gene: TRBV29-1; j_gene: TRBJ2-5; CDR3aa: CSVEDLGLGGETQYF
v_gene: TRBV27; j_gene: TRBJ1-5; CDR3aa: CASSLTDSSNQPQHF
v_gene: TRBV10-2; j_gene: TRBJ2-7; CDR3aa: CASSEGSGDRYEQYF